These 17 T cell receptor beta chains came from one sample sequenced in a study of response to subunit inactivated influenza vaccine. TCRdb independently ran MiXCR on the RT-PCR reads; one entry per CDR3 protein. The top ten clones hold approximately 10% of a sample with a few hundred thousand distinct CDR3 sequences, 14% of them seen once. Sequencing was performed on PBMCs from blood, taken 11 to 12 days after vaccination. The receptors were sampled from a man over 45 who received an inactivated influenza vaccine.

The gene calls are TRBV5-4 and TRBJ2-7, with TRBD1 identical over 10 bases. Germline CDR1 SGHNT, CDR2 YYREEE (reference sequence). The CDR3 has 15 amino acids. With 2 bases clipped from V and 6 bases from J, the junction kept 8 bases outside the gene matches. CDR3 bases: TGTGCCAGCAGCTTACCCGGACAGGGGGGGTCCGAGCAGTACTTC. It translates to CASSLPGQGGSEQYF.

This clonotype showed up just a few times. This chain uses TRBV24-1 with TRBJ2-1, with 7 nucleotides matching TRBD1. Germline CDR1 KGHDR, CDR2 SFDVKD. V trimming: 4 bases; J trimming: 5 bases; junction bases outside the gene matches: 7. The CDR3 totals 15 residues. CDR3 coding DNA: TGTGCCACCAGTGAGACCTATACAGGGGACAATGAGCAGTTCTTC. Protein: CATSETYTGDNEQFF.

J is TRBJ2-2 and V is TRBV15; 7 bases are shared with TRBD1. V was pared by 1 base and J by 4 bases, with 3 bases of the junction left unmatched. The CDR3 totals 15 residues. Germline CDR1 reads LNHNV; CDR2 reads YYDKDF (reference sequence). The CDR3, as DNA: TGTGCCACCAGCAGAGGGGACAGCCCCACCGGGGAGCTGTTTTTT. Translated, it gives CATSRGDSPTGELFF.

J is TRBJ2-1 and V is TRBV20-1, with 10 bases aligning to TRBD1. The CDR3 consists of 13 residues. Germline values: CDR1 DFQATT, CDR2 SNEGSKA (reference sequence). V lost 6 bases to trimming and J lost 4 bases; unmatched junction nucleotides: 3. The DNA for the CDR3 is TGCAGTGCCGACAGGGGGCCGTACAATGAGCAGTTCTTC. It codes for CSADRGPYNEQFF.

This clonotype was counted many times. The rearrangement joins TRBV4-3 to TRBJ1-2, with D tentatively TRBD1 (5 bases). Germline V gene lookup returns CDR1 LGHNA and CDR2 YSLEER. CDR3 length: 13 residues. V was clipped by 5 bases and J by 3 bases, with 10 bases between them. In DNA form, the CDR3 reads TGCGCCAGCAGCGCAGACAGTTACTATGGCTACACCTTC. Translating gives CASSADSYYGYTF.

This clonotype was counted only a few times. This chain joins TRBV10-3 and TRBJ1-5; the match to TRBD1 covers 10 bases. From germline, CDR1 is ENHRY and CDR2 SYGVKD. The ends lost 3 bases at V and 2 bases at J; junction bases unmatched: 1. This CDR3 region has 15 residues. DNA for the CDR3: TGTGCCATCAGTGACGGACAGGGGGGCAATCAGCCCCAGCATTTT. Protein: CAISDGQGGNQPQHF.

This clonotype has only a few counts. CDR3 DNA sequence: TGTGCCAGCAGCTTACAGCTTAATCAGCCCCAGCATTTT. It is translated as CASSLQLNQPQHF. The chain employs TRBV5-6 and TRBJ1-5; D call uncertain. The V gene lost 2 bases and the J gene lost 4 bases, with 7 bases spanning the gap. The CDR3 runs 13 residues. Germline CDR1 is SGHDT and CDR2 is YYEEEE.

This clonotype has a count of ten or more. V usage is TRBV2 and J usage is TRBJ2-1; D is unresolved. Trimming removed 4 bases at V and 5 bases at J, with 12 bases between. The CDR3 runs to 14 residues. In germline, CDR1 is SNHLY, CDR2 FYNNEI. CDR3 in amino acids: CASSVRRLNNEQFF. The CDR3, as DNA: TGTGCCAGCAGTGTAAGAAGATTAAACAATGAGCAGTTCTTC. The variable domain in full, completed from reference TRBV2 and TRBJ2-1, reads EPEVTQTPSHQVTQMGQEVILRCVPISNHLYFYWYRQILGQKVEFLVSFYNNEISEKSEIFDDQFSVERPDGSNFTLKIRSTKLEDSAMYFCASSVRRLNNEQFFGPGTRLTVL.

This clonotype was found a few times. The chain combines TRBV5-1 with TRBJ2-5; D might be TRBD1 (5 bases). The V end was cut by 3 bases, the J end by 4 bases, with 10 bases between. This CDR3 spans 13 amino acids. Looked up from germline, CDR1 is SGHRS and CDR2 is YFSETQ. The CDR3 is CASSWAGPETQYF. DNA of the CDR3: TGCGCCAGCAGCTGGGCAGGGCCAGAGACCCAGTACTTC.

Note on this clonotype: One end of the junction is discordant with germline, which a read error may explain. CDR3 loop: CASSPRASKEAQYF. The CDR3 DNA sequence: TGTGCCAGCAGCCCGAGGGCCAGCAAAGAGGCCCAGTACTTC. J is TRBJ2-5 and V is TRBV7-3, with D possibly being TRBD2 (5 bases). Germline lookup yields CDR1 SGHTA and CDR2 FQGTGA. This CDR3 is 14 amino acids long.

The chain uses TRBV6-2 or TRBV6-3 and TRBJ2-1; 11 nucleotides line up with TRBD2. V gave up 6 bases and J gave up 6 bases; unmatched junction bases: 4. Germline lookup yields CDR1 MNHEY and CDR2 SVGEGT. The CDR3 contains 14 residues. This chain's CDR3 is CASRIAGGPNEQFF. The CDR3 DNA follows: TGTGCCAGCAGGATAGCGGGAGGGCCCAATGAGCAGTTCTTC.

The chain uses TRBV7-9 and TRBJ2-7; D is ambiguous. From germline, CDR1 is SEHNR and CDR2 FQNEAQ (reference sequence). V lost 5 bases to trimming and J lost 5 bases, with 10 bases between them. The CDR3 spans 12 residues. CDR3 sequence (DNA): TGTGCCAGCAGCACGGAAGGCCACGAGCAGTACTTC. As protein: CASSTEGHEQYF. Based on the CDR3 plus reference TRBV7-9 and TRBJ2-7, the full variable domain is DTGVSQNPRHKITKRGQNVTFRCDPISEHNRLYWYRQTLGQGPEFLTYFQNEAQLEKSRLLSDRFSAERPKGSFSTLEIQRTEQGDSAMYLCASSTEGHEQYFGPGTRLTVT.

There are a few counts of this clonotype. The chain is built from TRBV15 and TRBJ2-7; D is perhaps TRBD1 (5 bases). The germline CDR1 and CDR2 sequences are LNHNV and YYDKDF (reference sequence). CDR3 length equals 15 residues. The V and J ends lost 1 base and 3 bases respectively, with 13 bases between them. CDR3 coding DNA: TGTGCCACCAGCAGAGCCCAGGGAAACCTCTACGAGCAGTACTTC. It encodes CATSRAQGNLYEQYF.

About this clonotype itself: A much bigger clone sits one base away, suggesting this may be a read error. The J gene is TRBJ1-6, the V gene TRBV4-1, with TRBD1 matching over 11 bases. The CDR3 sequence is 17 residues long. The J segment lost 3 bases and the V segment lost 3 bases, leaving 4 bases of the junction unmatched. CDR1 is MGHRA and CDR2 is YSYEKL in the germline V gene. The CDR3 DNA follows: TGCGCCAGCAGCCACGTTGGGACAGGGGGCTATAATTCACCCCTCCACTTT. Protein product: CASSHVGTGGYNSPLHF.

This clonotype was counted between two and nine times. The rearrangement joins TRBV29-1 to TRBJ2-3; the D call may be TRBD1 or TRBD2 (6 bases each). V was clipped by 7 bases and J by 5 bases, with 19 bases between them. This CDR3 has 14 residues. Germline V gene sequence: CDR1 SQVTM, CDR2 ANQGSEA. The CDR3 coding sequence is TGCAGCGCCCGGAGGGGGTCGCTTCAAGATACGCAGTATTTT. This encodes CSARRGSLQDTQYF.

This clonotype came up a few times. The rearrangement uses TRBV3-1 and TRBJ2-1, with D maybe TRBD2 (6 bases). This CDR3 contains 18 residues. The V gene lost 4 bases and the J gene lost 8 bases, with 27 bases spanning the gap. Germline CDR1 LGHDT, CDR2 YNNKEL (reference sequence). CDR3 loop: CASSPRGIPLIGPYEQFF. CDR3 sequence (DNA): TGTGCCAGCAGCCCGCGGGGTATCCCCCTTATCGGTCCCTATGAGCAGTTCTTC.

The rearrangement joins TRBV19 to TRBJ1-5; D is unresolved. The V gene's germline CDR1 is LNHDA and CDR2 SQIVND (reference sequence). This CDR3 comprises 16 residues. V lost 4 bases, J lost 1 base, and 14 bases lay in between. The CDR3 region has the DNA TGTGCCAGTAGTACCATCGGTTCCGAGAGCAATCAGCCCCAGCATTTT. Encoded protein: CASSTIGSESNQPQHF.